Listed here are 14 T cell receptor beta chains from one sample, sequenced in a study of beta chain features in type 1 diabetes. Points from the study as a whole: All four CD4+ subsets of Type 1 diabetes patients contained TCRB CDR3s that were moderately but significantly shorter.

Isolated RNA was reverse transcribed in full, so expressed TCRB transcripts were sequenced. Sequencing used immunoSEQ multiplex PCR; TCRdb keeps in-frame clones, though not all of them. This repertoire shows 100,000 to 150,000 clones, approximately 16% found once; its top ten account for roughly 2.5%. No cognate antigen is known for these TCRs. The specimen was central memory CD4+ T cells from blood. The receptors shown here come from a young man with type 1 diabetes.

In its sample, this clone was seen a few times. The chain couples TRBV29-1 to TRBJ2-3; D gene unclear. V lost 7 bases, J lost 2 bases, and 10 bases lay in between. The CDR3 is 12 residues long. In germline, CDR1 is SQVTM, CDR2 ANQGSEA. CDR3 protein: CSALSHTDTQYF. In DNA form, the CDR3 reads TGCAGCGCCCTATCCCACACAGATACGCAGTATTTT.

This clone was picked up a small number of times. The chain joins TRBV11-2 to TRBJ2-3; 8 nucleotides match TRBD2. Germline V gives CDR1 SGHAT, CDR2 FQNNGV. The J segment lost 0 bases and the V segment lost 7 bases, leaving 15 bases of the junction unmatched. The CDR3 totals 18 residues. CDR3 nucleotides: TGTGCCAGCACTGTCGGGGGGGCCATGAGTAGGAGCACAGATACGCAGTATTTT. This encodes CASTVGGAMSRSTDTQYF.

Comments on this clone: The same CDR3 also results from other DNA sequences found in this sample. The chain carries TRBV6-1 and TRBJ2-1; 8 bases match TRBD1. The CDR3 is made up of 16 amino acids. Germline V lookup: CDR1 MNHNS, CDR2 SASEGT. J was trimmed by 6 bases and V by 0 bases; bases with no gene match: 7. CDR3 sequence (DNA): TGTGCCAGCAGTGAAGCGCTGGGGCAGGGGGCCAATGAGCAGTTCTTC. Its protein product is CASSEALGQGANEQFF.

This clone was detected ten times or more. The chain links TRBV9 to TRBJ2-7; no clear D gene. Trimming shortened V by 4 bases and J by 0 bases, and 14 bases separated the two germline ends. CDR1 SGDLS and CDR2 YYNGEE come from the germline V gene. The CDR3 extends over 15 amino acids. The CDR3 coding sequence is TGTGCCAGCAGCCCGGACCCAGGCAGCTCCTACGAGCAGTACTTC. Translation gives CASSPDPGSSYEQYF.

This clone was recorded a few times. V usage is TRBV7-6 and J usage is TRBJ1-1, with 8 bases lining up with TRBD1. This CDR3 has 17 residues. Germline V lookup: CDR1 SGHVS, CDR2 FNYEAQ. The V segment lost 2 bases and the J segment 1 base; nucleotides outside the gene matches: 9. CDR3 DNA: TGTGCCAGCAGCTTATACTTGTCCGGGACAGGGAACACTGAAGCTTTCTTT. Residues: CASSLYLSGTGNTEAFF. The full variable domain, with the rest looked up from reference TRBV7-6 and TRBJ1-1, is GAGVSQSPRYKVTKRGQDVALRCDPISGHVSLYWYRQALGQGPEFLTYFNYEAQQDKSGLPNDRFSAERPEGSISTLTIQRTEQRDSAMYRCASSLYLSGTGNTEAFFGQGTRLTVV.

V and J are TRBV29-1 and TRBJ2-7; maybe TRBD2 (6 bases). With 4 bases removed from V and 4 bases from J, the gap between germline ends came to 14 bases. This CDR3 region has 13 residues. Germline V gene lookup returns CDR1 SQVTM and CDR2 ANQGSEA. CDR3 in DNA: TGCAGCGTTGGGGGCTGGGGAGGATACGAGCAGTACTTC. It codes for CSVGGWGGYEQYF.

V and J are TRBV4-3 and TRBJ2-1; TRBD1 agrees at 9 bases. The J segment lost 7 bases and the V segment lost 1 base, leaving 5 bases of the junction unmatched. Germline V gene data show CDR1 as LGHNA and CDR2 as YSLEER. The CDR3 has 15 amino acids. The chain's CDR3 is CASSQGGTGRNEQFF. The CDR3 DNA reads as TGCGCCAGCAGCCAAGGGGGGACAGGGAGAAATGAGCAGTTCTTC.

This chain joins TRBV5-8 and TRBJ2-5; the match to TRBD1 covers 11 bases. In germline, CDR1 is SGHTS, CDR2 YDEGEE. This CDR3 comprises 15 residues. V shed 4 bases and J 7 bases; nucleotides not matched to a gene: 9. CDR3 protein: CASSLPGQGEGTQYF. The CDR3 DNA is TGTGCCAGCAGCCTCCCGGGACAGGGGGAGGGGACCCAGTACTTC.

As for this clone: This sample also contains other DNA sequences that code for the same CDR3. This chain uses TRBV30 with TRBJ1-2, with TRBD1 matching over 7 bases. Germline CDR1 reads GTSNPN; CDR2 reads SVGIG (reference sequence). V shed 0 bases and J 4 bases; nucleotides not matched to a gene: 2. There are 13 residues in the CDR3. CDR3 residues: CAWSVQGGYGYTF. For the CDR3, the DNA is TGTGCCTGGAGTGTCCAGGGGGGCTATGGCTACACCTTC.

This chain connects TRBV4-3 to TRBJ2-7, with D possibly matching TRBD1 (6 bases). CDR3 size: 15 residues. Germline values: CDR1 LGHNA, CDR2 YSLEER. V shed 4 bases and J shed 3 bases, with 16 bases lying between them. The CDR3 DNA reads as TGCGCCAGCAGCCGTTGGATCGGACAGAACTACGAGCAGTACTTC. It translates to CASSRWIGQNYEQYF.

In its sample, this clone is medium-sized. The sample has other DNA sequences that encode this CDR3 too. This sequence joins TRBV7-9 and TRBJ2-7; 9 nucleotides agree with TRBD2. The CDR3 extends over 16 amino acids. Germline loops: CDR1 SEHNR, CDR2 FQNEAQ (reference sequence). J lost 5 bases, V lost 3 bases, and 11 bases had no gene match. This CDR3 reads CASSLKWASGIHEQYF. CDR3 coding DNA: TGTGCCAGCAGCTTGAAATGGGCTAGCGGGATCCACGAGCAGTACTTC.

This sequence joins TRBV10-3 and TRBJ2-5; 9 nucleotides line up with TRBD1. CDR1 and CDR2 from the germline V gene are ENHRY and SYGVKD. This CDR3 spans 14 amino acids. Germline trimming cut 4 bases from V and 3 bases from J; bases unmatched to any gene: 3. The CDR3 is CAISGDRAKETQYF. DNA for the CDR3: TGTGCCATCAGTGGGGACAGGGCAAAAGAGACCCAGTACTTC.

V usage is TRBV29-1 and J usage is TRBJ1-1; a weak D match, TRBD1 (5 bases). Trimming left V 4 bases short and J 0 bases short, with 9 bases between. The germline V gene encodes CDR1 SQVTM and CDR2 ANQGSEA. CDR3 length equals 13 residues. The CDR3 nucleotides read TGCAGCGTTGTGCAGGGCATGAACACTGAAGCTTTCTTT. Amino acids: CSVVQGMNTEAFF.

The rearrangement joins TRBV11-2 to TRBJ2-1; 9 bases agree with TRBD2. Losses at the gene ends were 6 bases for V and 7 bases for J; bases not matched to a gene: 13. Germline CDR1 SGHAT, CDR2 FQNNGV. The CDR3 extends over 16 amino acids. The CDR3 region is CASRTDSGGGRNEQFF. CDR3 coding DNA: TGTGCCAGCAGGACAGATAGCGGGGGCGGGAGGAATGAGCAGTTCTTC. Drawing the rest from reference TRBV11-2 and TRBJ2-1, the complete variable domain is EAGVAQSPRYKIIEKRQSVAFWCNPISGHATLYWYQQILGQGPKLLIQFQNNGVVDDSQLPKDRFSAERLKGVDSTLKIQPAKLEDSAVYLCASRTDSGGGRNEQFFGPGTRLTVL.